This T cell receptor (beta chain) was captured in a study of cytomegalovirus exposure and HLA in healthy donors. Whole-study results and caveats: A later analysis linked a missense variant in DCLRE1C to the trimming of TCR beta V and J genes. The study put under 200 TCR beta chains on its list as cytomegalovirus-associated. It was in a later analysis that TCR association rates were seen to vary by HLA locus, highest for DRB1 and lowest for HLA-C. Testing in vitro showed a few CMV-associated chains specific for CMV antigens.

From germline, CDR1 is SGDLS and CDR2 YYNGEE. After removal of 0 bases from V and 4 bases from J, the junction contained 9 bases not matched to a gene. CDR3 length: 17 amino acids. This clone has a handful of counts. No antigen is known for it. PCR employed 60 Vbeta and 13 Jbeta primers. Profiling relied on immunoSEQ multiplex PCR, and the TCRdb table lists in-frame clones only, not all of them. The table records approximately 100,000 clones, around 10% of them present only once. This receptor was obtained from a middle-aged man in good health and CMV-seropositive. What was sequenced was PBMCs. The chain recombines TRBV9 with TRBJ2-7; 11 bases fit TRBD2. The chain's CDR3 is CASSVGKGTSGGYEQYF. The CDR3, as DNA: TGTGCCAGCAGCGTAGGGAAGGGGACTAGCGGAGGTTACGAGCAGTACTTC.